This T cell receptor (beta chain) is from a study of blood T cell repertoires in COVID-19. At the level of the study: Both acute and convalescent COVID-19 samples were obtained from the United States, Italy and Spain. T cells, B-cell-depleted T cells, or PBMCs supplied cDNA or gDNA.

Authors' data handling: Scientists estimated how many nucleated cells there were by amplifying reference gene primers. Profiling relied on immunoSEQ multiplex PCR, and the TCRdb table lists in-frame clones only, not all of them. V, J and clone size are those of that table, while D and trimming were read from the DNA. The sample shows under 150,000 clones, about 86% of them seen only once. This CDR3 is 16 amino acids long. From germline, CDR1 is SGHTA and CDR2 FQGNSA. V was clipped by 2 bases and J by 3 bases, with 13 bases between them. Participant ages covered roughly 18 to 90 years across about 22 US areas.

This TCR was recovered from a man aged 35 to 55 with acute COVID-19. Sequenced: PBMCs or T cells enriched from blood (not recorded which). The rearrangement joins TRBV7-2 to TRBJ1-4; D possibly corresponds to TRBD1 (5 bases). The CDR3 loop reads CASSLLPRGSNEKLFF. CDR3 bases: TGTGCCAGCAGCTTACTGCCCCGGGGGTCTAATGAAAAACTGTTTTTT.